The rows below give T cell receptor beta chains drawn from one sample of a study of control samples from healthy donors and cancer patients. Sequencing was performed with immunoSEQ multiplex PCR; in TCRdb, only in-frame clones are kept and a portion is missing. The table records some 150,000 clones, more than 85% of them present only once. Sequencing input: blood. These receptors originate from a man aged 25 to 45 in good health. The CDR3 runs from the conserved cysteine through the conserved F or W. Fields, in order: D gene, clone size, V gene, J gene, CDR3 DNA, CDR3 protein. D genes are given only for firm matches. Only part of the rows carry a size: once, few, many, or a class if the clone is expanded.

NA	NA	TRBV3-1/TRBV3-2	TRBJ2-7	TGTGCCAGCAGCCAATACCCGAGGGCGGACGAGCAGTACTTC	CASSQYPRADEQYF
TRBD1	NA	TRBV3-1/TRBV3-2	TRBJ2-2	TGTGCCAGCAGCCAAGCACAGGGGGCAGCCGGGGAGCTGTTTTTT	CASSQAQGAAGELFF
NA	once	TRBV13	TRBJ1-3	TGTGCCAGCAGCTTAGGTCGGGTCTCTGGAAACACCATATATTTT	CASSLGRVSGNTIYF
TRBD1	NA	TRBV15	TRBJ2-1	TGTGCCACCAGCACCGAGGGACAGGCGGCCAATGAGCAGTTCTTC	CATSTEGQAANEQFF
NA	NA	TRBV27	TRBJ1-6	TGTGCCAGCAGTGTGAGTCCTTCGGGGCATTCACCCCTCCACTTT	CASSVSPSGHSPLHF
NA	NA	TRBV5-1	TRBJ1-2	TGCGCCAGCAGCCCGGGAGGTAGCGGGGATGGCTACACCTTC	CASSPGGSGDGYTF
NA	NA	TRBV3-1/TRBV3-2	TRBJ2-7	TGTGCCAGCAGCCAAGAGTGGGCTGAGAGTTTTTCCTACGAGCAGTACTTC	CASSQEWAESFSYEQYF
TRBD1	NA	TRBV7-9	TRBJ1-3	TGTGCCAGCAAAACGACAGGGGCGAGCTCTGGAAACACCATATATTTT	CASKTTGASSGNTIYF
NA	NA	TRBV4-1	TRBJ1-1	TGCGCCAGCAGCCCCCCCCTAGCAGGGATTCGGTCTCGGGACACTGAAGCTTTCTTT	CASSPPLAGIRSRDTEAFF
TRBD2	NA	TRBV10-1	TRBJ2-3	TGCGCCAGCAGTGAGTCGCGGGGGGGCTACACAGATACGCAGTATTTT	CASSESRGGYTDTQYF
TRBD1	NA	TRBV24-1	TRBJ2-1	TGTGCCACCAGTGATTGGGAGACAGGGGTGTACAATGAGCAGTTCTTC	CATSDWETGVYNEQFF
NA	NA	TRBV18	TRBJ1-1	TGTGCCAGCTCAACGGGACGGGACACTGAAGCTTTCTTT	CASSTGRDTEAFF
TRBD1	NA	TRBV18	TRBJ1-2	TGTGCCAGCTCCCGCCGGACAGGCACAGAATATGGCTACACCTTC	CASSRRTGTEYGYTF
NA	NA	TRBV27	TRBJ1-6	TGTGCCAGCAGTTTGGCTGACACGAGCTCCTATAATTCACCCCTCCACTTT	CASSLADTSSYNSPLHF
TRBD2	NA	TRBV7-3	TRBJ2-3	TGTGCCAGCAGCTTAGGCGGGGGGGCCTTAGATACGCAGTATTTT	CASSLGGGALDTQYF
NA	NA	TRBV12-3/TRBV12-4	TRBJ1-1	TGTGCCAGCAGTTTAGGGGGAGACACTGAAGCTTTCTTT	CASSLGGDTEAFF